The 5 T cell receptor beta chains presented below share a single source sample, sequenced in a study of human T cells and chemical hapten exposure. TCRdb called the RACE reads again in MiXCR, with one record for every CDR3 protein. The table has about 65,000 distinct CDR3 sequences, under 7.5% seen once; the top ten hold 3.4%. Time point defined: healthy volunteer bleed at 6 weeks. Unfractionated whole blood served as the source for total RNA extraction. The material sequenced was whole blood. These receptors originate from a female donor in good health. Some clones in this sample may be carry-over from other donors' samples.

This clonotype was observed many times. The chain couples TRBV3-1 to TRBJ2-5; D gene uncertain. CDR1 is LGHDT and CDR2 is YNNKEL in the germline V gene (reference sequence). Trimming took 4 bases from V and 2 from J, leaving 14 bases between them. The CDR3 has 15 amino acids. As DNA, the CDR3 is TGTGCCAGCAGCCGTATGGGCAGCGTTCAAGAGACCCAGTACTTC. Translated: CASSRMGSVQETQYF.

This clonotype was recorded at least ten times. The chain employs TRBV29-1 and TRBJ1-1; D gene ambiguous. Trimming removed 4 bases at V and 2 bases at J, with 11 bases between. This CDR3 spans 13 amino acids. Germline V CDR1 and CDR2: SQVTM, ANQGSEA. The CDR3 nucleotides are TGCAGCGTTGGAGGACCATCCAACACTGAAGCTTTCTTT. It translates to CSVGGPSNTEAFF.

This chain joins TRBV10-2 and TRBJ1-3; D perhaps matches TRBD1 (6 bases). Germline loops: CDR1 WSHSY, CDR2 SAAADI. The CDR3 is made up of 15 amino acids. V lost 3 bases to trimming and J lost 0 bases, with 9 bases between them. The DNA for the CDR3 is TGCGCCAGCAGTGATGGACAGCTCTCTGGAAACACCATATATTTT. This codes for CASSDGQLSGNTIYF.

The V and J genes are TRBV12-3 or TRBV12-4 and TRBJ1-5; D is unclear. V gave up 6 bases and J gave up 9 bases, with 12 bases separating them. The CDR3 spans 12 residues. The CDR3 here is CASSATKWPQHF. The CDR3 nucleotides read TGTGCCAGCAGCGCCACAAAATGGCCCCAGCATTTT.

J is TRBJ2-3 and V is TRBV2; no firm D call. Trimming left V 8 bases short and J 2 bases short, with 14 bases between. The CDR3 runs to 14 residues. CDR1 SNHLY and CDR2 FYNNEI come from the germline V gene. CDR3 sequence: CASGGTAYTDTQYF. CDR3 nucleotide sequence: TGTGCCAGCGGTGGAACAGCCTACACAGATACGCAGTATTTT.